This section outlines one T cell receptor beta chain sequence together with its context. Its antigen is unknown. The data stem from a study of PD-L1 blockade in urothelial cancer. Study-wide context: Of 29 to 30 patients, some 24 were males with bladder-origin urothelial cancer. T cells were recovered from blood samples at a median of roughly 130,000. Study-wide findings and caveats: The study found that durable-benefit patients expanded tumor-associated blood clones more at 3 weeks.

Spiking of synthetic TCR analog templates was performed in each PCR. Clones were sequenced by immunoSEQ multiplex PCR, and TCRdb holds only the in-frame ones, with some missing. Among 45,000 to 65,000 clones listed, about 80% were seen once. V was clipped by 0 bases and J by 6 bases, with 16 bases between them. CDR3 size: 16 residues. The germline V gene encodes CDR1 SGHRS and CDR2 YFSETQ. The clonotype comes from a man between 35 and 55 years old with urothelial cancer. The chain has TRBV5-1 and TRBJ2-4, with D maybe TRBD1 (5 bases). The sample was PBMCs, taken around atezolizumab (anti-PD-L1) treatment. CDR3 nucleotide sequence: TGCGCCAGCAGCTTGGACAGCGTGTTGCAGGGAAACATTCAGTACTTC. As protein: CASSLDSVLQGNIQYF.